This T cell receptor beta chain originates from a study of T cell clonality in common variable immunodeficiency. Findings of the study overall: CVID subjects shared fewer TCRbeta clones than healthy controls did.

This table comes from immunoSEQ multiplex PCR, and its TCRdb copy is limited to in-frame clones, with some not included. The sample shows roughly 55,000 clones, no singletons; the ten largest hold about 5.5%. This clone has a count of ten or more. The antigen is not known. The sequencing sample was made of peripheral blood mononuclear cells. This TCR was sampled from a person aged 18 to 75 in good health.

The CDR3 sequence: CASSLVVGRGDVETQYF. The DNA read from the CDR3 is TGTGCCAGCAGCTTAGTCGTTGGCAGGGGGGACGTCGAGACC. The chain has TRBV13 and TRBJ2-5, with D perhaps TRBD1 (7 bases). Coverage ceases 3 residues before the CDR3 finishes, and the germline J gene fills in the end. The V gene's germline CDR1 is PRHDT and CDR2 FYEKMQ (reference sequence). The CDR3 is made up of 17 amino acids. The V end lost 1 base, the J end lost 5 bases, and 20 bases lay between the germline ends. The full variable domain, completed using reference TRBV13 and TRBJ2-5, is AAGVIQSPRHLIKEKRETATLKCYPIPRHDTVYWYQQGPGQDPQFLISFYEKMQSDKGSIPDRFSAQQFSDYHSELNMSSLELGDSALYFCASSLVVGRGDVETQYFGPGTRLLVL.